This TCR beta chain derives from a study of T cell responses to AZD1222 COVID-19 vaccine. Using immunoSEQ multiplex PCR, the repertoire was profiled, and TCRdb retains in-frame clones only, with some absent. The data contain tens of thousands of clones, about 90% of them seen just once; the ten biggest clones take up 4.5%. CDR1 is MNHEY and CDR2 is SVGEGT in the germline V gene. This CDR3 is built from 14 residues. V trimming: 5 bases; J trimming: 0 bases; junction bases outside the gene matches: 4. The rearrangement joins TRBV6-2 or TRBV6-3 to TRBJ2-7; 7 nucleotides align to TRBD1. The TCR originated in an adult in good health. The sample was peripheral blood, taken on day 0 of MenACWY control vaccination. CDR3 bases: TGTGCCAGCAGTGTCGCAGGGGGCTCCTACGAGCAGTACTTC. It is translated as CASSVAGGSYEQYF.